This T cell receptor (beta chain) is drawn from a study of blood T cell repertoires in COVID-19. Study summary: Nucleic acid was either cDNA or gDNA, and it came from T cells, B-cell-depleted T cells, or PBMCs.

Using immunoSEQ multiplex PCR, the repertoire was profiled, and TCRdb retains in-frame clones only, with some absent. The sample includes 130,000 or so clones, approximately 89% of them seen just once. This sequence originates from a man between 60 and 75 years old with active or convalescent COVID-19. The sequenced material came from peripheral blood.

As DNA, the CDR3 is TGTGCCAGCAGTTACCGCAGGGACACTGAAGCTTTCTTT. As protein: CASSYRRDTEAFF. This chain connects TRBV6-2 or TRBV6-3 to TRBJ1-1; perhaps TRBD1 as D (5 bases). V was cut by 2 bases and J by 3 bases, with 7 bases left in between. CDR1 is MNHEY, CDR2 SVGEGT, per germline. The CDR3 is made up of 13 amino acids.